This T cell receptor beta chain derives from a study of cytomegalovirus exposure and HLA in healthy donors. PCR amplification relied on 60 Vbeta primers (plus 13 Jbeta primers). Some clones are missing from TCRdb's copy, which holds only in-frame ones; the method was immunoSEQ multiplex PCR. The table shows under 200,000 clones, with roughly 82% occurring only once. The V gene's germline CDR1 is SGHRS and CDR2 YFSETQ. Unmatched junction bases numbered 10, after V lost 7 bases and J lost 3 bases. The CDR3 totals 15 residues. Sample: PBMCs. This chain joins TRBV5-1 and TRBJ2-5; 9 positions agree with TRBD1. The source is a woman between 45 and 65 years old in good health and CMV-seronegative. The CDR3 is CASGPGDRVEETQYF. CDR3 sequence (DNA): TGCGCCAGCGGGCCTGGGGACAGGGTGGAAGAGACCCAGTACTTC.